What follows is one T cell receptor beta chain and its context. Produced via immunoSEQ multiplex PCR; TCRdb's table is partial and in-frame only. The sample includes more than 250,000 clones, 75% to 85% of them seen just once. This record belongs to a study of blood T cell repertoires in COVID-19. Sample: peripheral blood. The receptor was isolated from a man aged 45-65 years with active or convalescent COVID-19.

As DNA, the CDR3 is TGCGCCAGCAGCCAAGGACTAGCGGGAAACTACGAGCAGTACTTC. It encodes CASSQGLAGNYEQYF. The chain is built from TRBV4-3 and TRBJ2-7; the match to TRBD2 covers 11 bases. V lost 1 base to trimming and J lost 3 bases; unmatched junction nucleotides: 2. Germline V gives CDR1 LGHNA, CDR2 YSLEER. The CDR3 totals 15 residues.